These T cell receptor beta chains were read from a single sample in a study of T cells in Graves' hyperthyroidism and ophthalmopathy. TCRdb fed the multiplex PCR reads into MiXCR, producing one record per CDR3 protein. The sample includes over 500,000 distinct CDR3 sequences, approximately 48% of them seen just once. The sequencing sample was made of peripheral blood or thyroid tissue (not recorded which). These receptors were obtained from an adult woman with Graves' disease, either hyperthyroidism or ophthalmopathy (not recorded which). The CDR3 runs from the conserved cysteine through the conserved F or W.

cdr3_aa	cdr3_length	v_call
CASSFYPGLAGLETQYF	17	TRBV7-2
CASSLPSLQEQFF	13	TRBV7-2
CASSLDSFYTF	11	TRBV7-9
CSVVGESGANVLTF	14	TRBV29-1
CASSPGTGVEAFF	13	TRBV2
CASSSLMGYNSPLHF	15	TRBV6-5
CSATLPHRTYEQYF	14	TRBV20-1
CASSESRNNEQFF	13	TRBV2
CASSLAKGSGNTIYF	15	TRBV7-9
CASSYSGTGGGYTF	14	TRBV6-6
CATSRDLNTEAFF	13	TRBV10-3
CSQEGLAAPYEQYF	14	TRBV29-1
CASSIAQINYGYTF	14	TRBV7-3
CSALRYQETQYF	12	TRBV20-1
CASSQGLYSNQPQHF	15	TRBV4-3
CSATPGGWGPQEGMAAQHF	19	TRBV20-1
CSRRVGHGNYEQYF	14	TRBV29-1
CSARSPASTQHF	12	TRBV20-1
CASERTGRREKLFF	14	TRBV6-1
CASSEFTSGGRTQYF	15	TRBV2
CASSLEALINYGYTF	15	TRBV7-8
CASSPQPNTGELFF	14	TRBV11-3
CASSDLNLGEKLFF	14	TRBV7-9
CAIRPTTGTGEAFF	14	TRBV10-3
CASSAIRDRDYGYTF	15	TRBV7-2
CSVEGQGRSPYGYTF	15	TRBV29-1
CASSVGATGTDTQYF	15	TRBV9
CASSVASGFAYEQYF	15	TRBV5-1
CSGRSGRARETQYF	14	TRBV29-1
CASSGGQGLHEHF	13	TRBV9
CASRPTRKGRNYGYTF	16	TRBV29-1
CASSRGAGNTF	11	TRBV14
CATSSRQGLTYEQYF	15	TRBV15
CASSRLQGDQPQHF	14	TRBV4-1
CASSSGQGGFYGYTF	15	TRBV7-9
CAISGQGQGNGYTIYF	16	TRBV10-3